These 21 T cell receptor beta chains were sequenced from one sample in a study of CD8 T cells in ankylosing spondylitis. TCRdb processed the 5' RACE reads anew with MiXCR; each CDR3 protein has one entry. This sample has 310,000 or so distinct CDR3 sequences, with around 20% found just once. The sample taken for sequencing was blood, either unsorted or a sorted T cell fraction (not recorded which). The receptors here all came from a male donor with ankylosing spondylitis or in good health (not recorded which).

This chain connects TRBV27 to TRBJ2-1; unclear D gene. The CDR3 loop spans 17 amino acids. The germline V gene has CDR1 MNHEY and CDR2 SMNVEV (reference sequence). V was cut by 3 bases and J by 3 bases, with 18 bases left in between. CDR3 bases: TGTGCCAGCAGTTTCCGCCCGACCGGATACCACTACAATGAGCAGTTCTTC. Translation gives CASSFRPTGYHYNEQFF.

The sample holds a few counts of this clonotype. The CDR3 spells CSADGSSGRTDTQYF. The CDR3 nucleotides read TGCAGTGCAGACGGTTCTAGCGGGAGGACAGATACGCAGTATTTT. The chain couples TRBV20-1 to TRBJ2-3; the match to TRBD2 covers 11 bases. Germline CDR1 is DFQATT and CDR2 is SNEGSKA (reference sequence). V dropped 6 bases and J dropped 3; count of bases not matched to a gene: 8. The CDR3 contains 15 residues.

This clonotype was observed a handful of times. The chain combines TRBV12-3 or TRBV12-4 with TRBJ2-5; D not certain. This CDR3 is 12 amino acids long. Trimming shortened V by 3 bases and J by 3 bases, and 5 bases separated the two germline ends. The CDR3 here is CASSFTEETQYF. As DNA, the CDR3 is TGTGCCAGCAGTTTTACTGAAGAGACCCAGTACTTC.

This clonotype was seen once. The chain uses TRBV7-3 and TRBJ2-5; D remains unclear. The CDR3 consists of 16 residues. V gave up 0 bases and J gave up 0 bases, with 11 bases separating them. Germline assignment: CDR1 SGHTA and CDR2 FQGTGA. CDR3: CASSLTAISYQETQYF. Here the CDR3 DNA reads TGTGCCAGCAGCTTAACGGCAATCTCGTACCAAGAGACCCAGTACTTC.

This clonotype turned up a few times. This chain uses TRBV20-1 with TRBJ2-1, with D maybe TRBD2 (6 bases). Germline values: CDR1 DFQATT, CDR2 SNEGSKA (reference sequence). Trimming stripped 0 bases from V and 3 bases from J, with 9 bases between. The CDR3 has 14 amino acids. The DNA for the CDR3 is TGCAGTGCTAGAGATCTCGGGGGCTACAATGAGCAGTTCTTC. It specifies CSARDLGGYNEQFF.

This clonotype was counted at least ten times. The CDR3 region has the DNA TGCAGTGCTGGAACTAGCGGCCTTAGCTATGAGCAGTTCTTC. Translating it yields CSAGTSGLSYEQFF. This sequence joins TRBV20-1 and TRBJ2-1; 8 positions agree with TRBD2. The germline gives CDR1 DFQATT, CDR2 SNEGSKA (reference sequence). The CDR3 consists of 14 residues. Losses at the gene ends were 5 bases for V and 8 bases for J; bases not matched to a gene: 11.

This clonotype appeared a few times. The rearrangement uses TRBV20-1 and TRBJ1-1; D call uncertain. Trimming pared 4 bases from V and 0 bases from J, leaving 9 bases between. Germline CDR1 DFQATT, CDR2 SNEGSKA (reference sequence). This CDR3 contains 13 residues. Here the CDR3 DNA reads TGCAGTGCTAAGCGAGGGATGAACACTGAAGCTTTCTTT. Amino acids: CSAKRGMNTEAFF.

The gene calls are TRBV29-1 and TRBJ1-2; D gene unclear. This CDR3 spans 13 amino acids. Per the germline V gene, CDR1 is SQVTM and CDR2 is ANQGSEA. Trimming left V 6 bases short and J 2 bases short, with 13 bases between. The CDR3 spells CSVASDGNYGYTF. The CDR3 DNA reads as TGCAGCGTGGCCTCCGACGGAAACTATGGCTACACCTTC. Full variable domain (remainder filled in from reference TRBV29-1 and TRBJ1-2): SAVISQKPSRDICQRGTSLTIQCQVDSQVTMMFWYRQQPGQSLTLIATANQGSEATYESGFVIDKFPISRPNLTFSTLTVSNMSPEDSSIYLCSVASDGNYGYTFGSGTRLTVV.

This clonotype was recorded a few times. This chain uses TRBV11-2 with TRBJ2-2, with 13 bases matching TRBD2. From germline, CDR1 is SGHAT and CDR2 FQNNGV. This CDR3 region has 18 residues. J was trimmed by 2 bases and V by 4 bases; bases with no gene match: 7. The CDR3 region is CASSYTSGRARNTGELFF. The CDR3 DNA sequence: TGTGCCAGCAGCTACACTAGCGGGAGGGCCCGTAACACCGGGGAGCTGTTTTTT. Full variable domain (outside the CDR3, taken from reference TRBV11-2 and TRBJ2-2): EAGVAQSPRYKIIEKRQSVAFWCNPISGHATLYWYQQILGQGPKLLIQFQNNGVVDDSQLPKDRFSAERLKGVDSTLKIQPAKLEDSAVYLCASSYTSGRARNTGELFFGEGSRLTVL.

This clonotype was seen ten or more times. The chain's CDR3 is CASSAIGTADTQYF. DNA of the CDR3: TGTGCCAGCAGCGCCATTGGTACCGCAGATACGCAGTATTTT. The gene calls are TRBV9 and TRBJ2-3, with no clear D. CDR1 is SGDLS and CDR2 is YYNGEE in the germline V gene. V dropped 3 bases and J dropped 4 bases, with 12 bases sitting between them. CDR3 length equals 14 residues.

The table lists this clonotype with a few counts. The V gene is TRBV5-1, the J gene TRBJ2-2; no definite D call. CDR3 length: 15 amino acids. The ends were cut back, 4 bases at V and 5 bases at J, with 15 bases in the middle. CDR1 is SGHRS and CDR2 is YFSETQ in the germline V gene. The CDR3: CASSPRPEVTGELFF. The CDR3 nucleotides read TGCGCCAGCAGCCCCCGGCCAGAAGTAACCGGGGAGCTGTTTTTT.

The rearrangement links TRBV15 to TRBJ1-5; D may be TRBD1 (5 bases). The CDR3 totals 14 residues. Germline V gene data show CDR1 as LNHNV and CDR2 as YYDKDF (reference sequence). Trimming took off 5 bases at V and 4 bases at J, with 12 bases between the two ends. The CDR3 DNA follows: TGTGCCACCAGCGCCTTAAGGGGTAATCAGCCCCAGCATTTT. Translating gives CATSALRGNQPQHF.

This clonotype was seen more than once but under ten times. CDR3 sequence: CASRIGTVGELFF. The DNA of the CDR3 is TGTGCCAGCAGAATCGGGACAGTCGGGGAGCTGTTTTTT. The chain carries TRBV2 and TRBJ2-2; 7 nucleotides line up with TRBD1. J was trimmed by 7 bases and V by 6 bases; bases with no gene match: 5. Germline CDR1 is SNHLY and CDR2 is FYNNEI. The CDR3 covers 13 residues.

As to this clonotype: An end of the junction differs from the germline gene, which may be a read error. The chain links TRBV7-7 to TRBJ2-1; 13 bases agree with TRBD2. The CDR3 is 18 residues long. In germline, CDR1 is SSHAT, CDR2 FNYEAQ (reference sequence). CDR3 in amino acids: CASSSSLTTSGGYNEQFF. CDR3 DNA: TGTGCTAGCAGCTCCTCACTTACGACTAGCGGGGGGTACAATGAGCAGTTCTTC.

Many counts were recorded for this clonotype. DNA for the CDR3: TGTGCCACCAGTGATTCCGGGACCACAAATGAGCAGTTCTTC. Protein sequence: CATSDSGTTNEQFF. The chain has TRBV24-1 and TRBJ2-1, with D possibly called TRBD1 or TRBD2 (5 bases each). Trimming removed 2 bases at V and 7 bases at J, with 11 bases between. Germline V gene lookup returns CDR1 KGHDR and CDR2 SFDVKD. This CDR3 has 14 residues.

The V call is TRBV5-1, the J call TRBJ2-3; 8 bases line up with TRBD2. V dropped 3 bases and J dropped 6; count of bases not matched to a gene: 9. The germline V gene encodes CDR1 SGHRS and CDR2 YFSETQ. The CDR3 totals 15 residues. The CDR3 nucleotides read TGCGCCAGCAGCTGGACGGGACTAGTTACTGATACGCAGTATTTT. This codes for CASSWTGLVTDTQYF.

This clonotype turned up a few times. The chain employs TRBV12-3 or TRBV12-4 and TRBJ2-2; possibly TRBD1 for D (5 bases). V dropped 2 bases and J dropped 3 bases, with 13 bases sitting between them. The CDR3 is 16 amino acids. The chain's CDR3 is CASSLYQGSYTGELFF. CDR3 coding DNA: TGTGCCAGCAGTTTATATCAGGGATCGTACACCGGGGAGCTGTTTTTT.

The chain joins TRBV12-3 or TRBV12-4 to TRBJ1-4; D may be TRBD1 (5 bases). The CDR3 totals 14 residues. Deletions cut 5 bases from V and 3 bases from J, with 10 bases between. The chain's CDR3 is CASSTGTSNEKLFF. CDR3 DNA: TGTGCCAGCAGTACCGGGACTTCTAATGAAAAACTGTTTTTT.

The CDR3 loop is CASGDTAEGANEKLFF. DNA of the CDR3: TGTGCGTCGGGGGATACGGCGGAGGGAGCTAATGAAAAACTGTTTTTT. This chain links TRBV12-3 or TRBV12-4 with TRBJ1-4; possibly TRBD1 for D (5 bases). The CDR3 spans 16 residues.

The chain employs TRBV5-1 and TRBJ2-1; 10 bases map to TRBD1. V trimming: 0 bases; J trimming: 5 bases; junction bases outside the gene matches: 8. The CDR3 has 17 residues. Per germline, CDR1 SGHRS and CDR2 YFSETQ. Here the CDR3 reads CASSLGPTGTGDNEQFF. For the CDR3, the DNA is TGCGCCAGCAGCTTGGGCCCCACCGGGACAGGGGACAATGAGCAGTTCTTC.

This clonotype came up once. V usage is TRBV6-1 and J usage is TRBJ2-7; 13 bases are shared with TRBD2. Germline-derived CDR1 and CDR2 are MNHNS and SASEGT. The CDR3 extends over 18 amino acids. Unmatched junction bases numbered 15, after V lost 10 bases and J lost 0 bases. The CDR3 nucleotides are TGTGCCACGCAGACCGGACTAGCGGGAGCACTCCGCTCCTACGAGCAGTACGTC. Amino acids: CATQTGLAGALRSYEQYV.